Sequencing of this T cell receptor (beta chain) was carried out in a study of T-cell memory formation after mild COVID-19. TCRdb used MiXCR to reprocess the 5' RACE reads, holding one entry per CDR3 protein. The sample records fewer than 500,000 distinct CDR3 sequences, around 27% being singletons. The germline CDR1 and CDR2 sequences are KGHSH and LQKENI. The CDR3 consists of 16 residues. V shed 4 bases, J shed 4 bases, and the junction held 9 bases outside the gene matches. Material for sequencing was PBMCs or a T cell subset sorted from them (not recorded which). The receptor was derived from an adult woman who had mild COVID-19 (a few samples of this study predate the infection). Cell type and time point are not known. J is TRBJ1-5 and V is TRBV18, with 8 bases aligning to TRBD1. As DNA, the CDR3 is TGTGCCAGCTCACGCGGACAGGGCACCATTAATCAGCCCCAGCATTTT. It translates to CASSRGQGTINQPQHF.